This record concerns one T cell receptor beta chain sequence. Its antigen is not known. The sorted-subset replicate PCRs were given around 200 ng DNA, which is approximately 30,000 T cell genomes. The table came from immunoSEQ multiplex PCR; TCRdb's copy has only in-frame clones and leaves some out. Counted here are some 2,000,000 clones, 95% occurring once; the ten biggest clones make up 0.13%. This sample stems from a study of shared clonotypes between healthy human individuals. The study, taken as a whole, reports: Relative to their counterparts shared across all four donors, non-shared clonotypes exhibited diminished generation probabilities. Estimated richness was generally greater in naive than memory subsets. A handful of donors showed sharing of around 5.3% of naive CD4 clonotypes.

The source is a man between 18 and 35 years old in good health. Sequenced material: naive CD4+ T cells sorted from blood. Subset here: CD45RA+ positively selected.

In nucleotides, the CDR3 is TGCGCCAGCAGCCCGGCGGACAGGGTGATGGGAGGCTATGGCTACACCTTC. It is translated as CASSPADRVMGGYGYTF. V is TRBV5-1 and J is TRBJ1-2; TRBD1 aligns across 8 bases. Losses at the gene ends were 4 bases for V and 4 bases for J; bases not matched to a gene: 15. The CDR3 runs to 17 residues. CDR1 and CDR2 from the germline V gene are SGHRS and YFSETQ.